A single sample is the source of the 11 T cell receptor beta chains below, sequenced in a study of T-cell memory formation after mild COVID-19. TCRdb used MiXCR to reprocess the 5' RACE reads, holding one entry per CDR3 protein. Of about 400,000 distinct CDR3 sequences listed, more than 20% are singletons. The sequenced sample consisted of PBMCs or a T cell subset sorted from them (not recorded which). The source is an adult woman who had mild COVID-19 (a few samples of this study predate the infection). Cell type and time point are not known.

The rearrangement joins TRBV4-1 to TRBJ1-1, with D unclear. Germline CDR1 and CDR2: MGHRA and YSYEKL. V was trimmed by 1 base and J by 6 bases, leaving 6 bases between them. There are 12 residues in the CDR3. For the CDR3, the DNA is TGCGCCAGCAGCCAAGCCCCGTCTGAAGCTTTCTTT. It yields the protein CASSQAPSEAFF.

This clonotype was observed a few times. V usage is TRBV3-1 and J usage is TRBJ1-2; no firm D call. From germline, CDR1 is LGHDT and CDR2 YNNKEL (reference sequence). The ends were cut back, 0 bases at V and 7 bases at J, with 6 bases in the middle. There are 12 residues in the CDR3. The CDR3 region has the DNA TGTGCCAGCAGCCAAGATAGGATTGGCTACACCTTC. Amino acid sequence: CASSQDRIGYTF.

The sample holds a few counts of this clonotype. V usage is TRBV30 and J usage is TRBJ2-1; D gene uncertain. The ends were cut back, 2 bases at V and 3 bases at J, with 8 bases in the middle. The CDR3 contains 13 residues. Looked up from germline, CDR1 is GTSNPN and CDR2 is SVGIG (reference sequence). The CDR3 DNA is TGTGCCTGGAGTCAGGCAGGCTACAATGAGCAGTTCTTC. Its translation: CAWSQAGYNEQFF.

V is TRBV4-1 and J is TRBJ2-2; 8 bases are shared with TRBD1. CDR1 and CDR2 from the germline V gene are MGHRA and YSYEKL. V dropped 1 base and J dropped 1; count of bases not matched to a gene: 2. This CDR3 spans 16 amino acids. CDR3 in DNA: TGCGCCAGCAGCCAAGGAGACAGGGGGAACACCGGGGAGCTGTTTTTT. Translating it yields CASSQGDRGNTGELFF.

A few counts support this clonotype. The chain employs TRBV23-1 and TRBJ1-5; tentatively, D is TRBD1 (5 bases). TRBV23-1 carries the ORF label, with uncertain function. The CDR3 spans 15 residues. V gave up 4 bases and J gave up 0 bases, with 10 bases separating them. The CDR3, as DNA: TGCGCCAGCAGTCGGGGGGGTTATAGCAATCAGCCCCAGCATTTT. The encoded protein is CASSRGGYSNQPQHF.

This clonotype has more than one count but fewer than ten. This chain uses TRBV7-9 with TRBJ2-5, with D maybe TRBD2 (6 bases). Germline CDR1 SEHNR, CDR2 FQNEAQ (reference sequence). The CDR3 spans 15 residues. Trimming took off 0 bases at V and 4 bases at J, with 12 bases between the two ends. The DNA for the CDR3 is TGTGCCAGCAGCTTAGCGGAGACTAGGGTAGAGACCCAGTACTTC. As protein: CASSLAETRVETQYF.

This rearrangement joins TRBV7-9 to TRBJ2-5; 8 bases line up with TRBD2. Germline loops: CDR1 SEHNR, CDR2 FQNEAQ (reference sequence). The ends lost 5 bases at V and 4 bases at J; junction bases unmatched: 12. The CDR3 sequence is 16 residues long. The CDR3 DNA reads TGTGCCAGCAGCGCCCCAGCGGGGGTGGGTGGAGAGACCCAGTACTTC. Its protein is CASSAPAGVGGETQYF.

This clonotype was observed a handful of times. The chain combines TRBV18 with TRBJ1-1; 9 positions agree with TRBD1. Germline lookup yields CDR1 KGHSH and CDR2 LQKENI. V trimming: 3 bases; J trimming: 5 bases; junction bases outside the gene matches: 4. The CDR3 is made up of 14 amino acids. The chain's CDR3 is CASSPGQGMTEAFF. The CDR3 bases are TGTGCCAGCTCACCGGGACAGGGCATGACTGAAGCTTTCTTT.

This clonotype was seen a few times. This sequence joins TRBV5-6 and TRBJ1-5; a weak D match, TRBD1 (5 bases). There are 16 residues in the CDR3. Trimming stripped 0 bases from V and 4 bases from J, with 14 bases between. From germline, CDR1 is SGHDT and CDR2 YYEEEE. Here the CDR3 reads CASSLGAGTGNQPQHF. In nucleotides, the CDR3 is TGTGCCAGCAGCTTGGGCGCAGGGACTGGGAATCAGCCCCAGCATTTT.

The chain has TRBV29-1 and TRBJ2-5; D may be TRBD2 (5 bases). Per germline, CDR1 SQVTM and CDR2 ANQGSEA. V was cut by 7 bases and J by 2 bases, with 11 bases left in between. This CDR3 is 12 amino acids long. The CDR3 region is CSARRGQETQYF. CDR3 coding DNA: TGCAGCGCACGAAGAGGGCAAGAGACCCAGTACTTC. The full variable domain, completed using reference TRBV29-1 and TRBJ2-5, is SAVISQKPSRDICQRGTSLTIQCQVDSQVTMMFWYRQQPGQSLTLIATANQGSEATYESGFVIDKFPISRPNLTFSTLTVSNMSPEDSSIYLCSARRGQETQYFGPGTRLLVL.

The rearrangement joins TRBV6-4 to TRBJ1-1, with a tentative D call TRBD1 (6 bases). The CDR3 length is 15 residues. Germline CDR1 and CDR2: MRHNA and SNTAGT. Deletions cut 3 bases from V and 1 base from J, with 12 bases between. The CDR3 coding sequence is TGTGCCAGCAGTGAGGCACCAGGGGCGAACACTGAAGCTTTCTTT. Translation: CASSEAPGANTEAFF.